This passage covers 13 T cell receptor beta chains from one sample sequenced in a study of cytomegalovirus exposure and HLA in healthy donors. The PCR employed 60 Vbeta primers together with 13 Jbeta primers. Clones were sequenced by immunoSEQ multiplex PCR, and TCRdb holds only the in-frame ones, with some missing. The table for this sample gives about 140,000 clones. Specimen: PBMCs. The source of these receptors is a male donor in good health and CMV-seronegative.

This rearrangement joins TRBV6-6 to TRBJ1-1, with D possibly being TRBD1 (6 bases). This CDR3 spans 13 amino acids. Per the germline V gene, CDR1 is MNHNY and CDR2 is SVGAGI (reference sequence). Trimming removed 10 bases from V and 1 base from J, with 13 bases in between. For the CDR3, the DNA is TGTGCCACAGGACAGAAAAAGAACACTGAAGCTTTCTTT. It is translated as CATGQKKNTEAFF.

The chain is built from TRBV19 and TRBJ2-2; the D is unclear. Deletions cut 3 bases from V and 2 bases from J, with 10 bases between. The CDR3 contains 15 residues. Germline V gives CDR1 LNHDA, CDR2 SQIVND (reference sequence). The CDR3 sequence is CASSILRVNTGELFF. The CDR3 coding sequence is TGTGCCAGTAGTATCCTTAGAGTAAACACCGGGGAGCTGTTTTTT.

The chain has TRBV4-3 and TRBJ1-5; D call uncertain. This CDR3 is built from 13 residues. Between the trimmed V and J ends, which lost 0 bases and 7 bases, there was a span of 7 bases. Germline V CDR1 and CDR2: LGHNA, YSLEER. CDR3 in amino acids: CASSQERGQPQHF. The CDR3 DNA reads TGCGCCAGCAGCCAAGAACGAGGACAGCCCCAGCATTTT.

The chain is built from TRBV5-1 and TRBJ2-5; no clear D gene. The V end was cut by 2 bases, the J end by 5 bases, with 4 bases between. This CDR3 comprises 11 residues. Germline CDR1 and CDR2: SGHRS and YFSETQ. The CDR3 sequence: CASSFRETQYF. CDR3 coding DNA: TGCGCCAGCAGCTTCAGGGAGACCCAGTACTTC.

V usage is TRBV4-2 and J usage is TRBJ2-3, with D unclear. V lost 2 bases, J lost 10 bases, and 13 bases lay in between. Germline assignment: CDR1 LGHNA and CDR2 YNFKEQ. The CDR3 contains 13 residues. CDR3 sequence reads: CASSQTLPLAQYF. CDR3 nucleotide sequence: TGTGCCAGCAGCCAAACGCTACCGCTGGCGCAGTATTTT.

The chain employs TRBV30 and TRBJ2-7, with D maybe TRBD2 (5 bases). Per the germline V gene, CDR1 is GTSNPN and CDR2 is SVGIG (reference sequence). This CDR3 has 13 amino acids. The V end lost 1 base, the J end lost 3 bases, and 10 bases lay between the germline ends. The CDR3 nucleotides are TGTGCCTGGAGTGAGAGCCGGGACTACGAGCAGTACTTC. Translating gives CAWSESRDYEQYF.

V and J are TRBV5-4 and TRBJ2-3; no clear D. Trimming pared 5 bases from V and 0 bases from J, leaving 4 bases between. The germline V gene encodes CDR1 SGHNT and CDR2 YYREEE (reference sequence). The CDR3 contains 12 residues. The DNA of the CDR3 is TGTGCCAGCAGACAAAGCACAGATACGCAGTATTTT. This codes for CASRQSTDTQYF.

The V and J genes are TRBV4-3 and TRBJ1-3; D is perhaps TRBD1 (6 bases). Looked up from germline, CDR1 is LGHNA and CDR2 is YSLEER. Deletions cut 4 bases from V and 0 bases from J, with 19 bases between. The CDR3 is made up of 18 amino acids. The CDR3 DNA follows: TGCGCCAGCAGCCCAGTAACAGGGTCACGGAGCTCTGGAAACACCATATATTTT. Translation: CASSPVTGSRSSGNTIYF.

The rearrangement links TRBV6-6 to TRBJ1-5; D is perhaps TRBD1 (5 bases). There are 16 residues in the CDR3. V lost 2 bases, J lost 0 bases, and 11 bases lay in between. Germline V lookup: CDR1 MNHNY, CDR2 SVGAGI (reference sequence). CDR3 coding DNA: TGTGCCAGCAGTTACGCAGGGCAGCGTAGCAATCAGCCCCAGCATTTT. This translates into CASSYAGQRSNQPQHF.

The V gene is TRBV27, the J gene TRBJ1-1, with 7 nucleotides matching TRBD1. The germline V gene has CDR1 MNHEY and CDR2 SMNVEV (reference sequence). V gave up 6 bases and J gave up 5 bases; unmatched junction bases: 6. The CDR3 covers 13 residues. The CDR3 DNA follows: TGTGCCAGCAGGATACAGGGGAAGACTGAAGCTTTCTTT. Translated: CASRIQGKTEAFF.

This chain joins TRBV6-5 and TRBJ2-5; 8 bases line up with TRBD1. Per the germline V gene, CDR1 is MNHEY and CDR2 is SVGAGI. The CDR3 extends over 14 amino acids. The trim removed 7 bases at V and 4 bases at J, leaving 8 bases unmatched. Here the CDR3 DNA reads TGTGCCAGCACCTCTGAAGGACAGGGAGAGACCCAGTACTTC. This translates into CASTSEGQGETQYF.

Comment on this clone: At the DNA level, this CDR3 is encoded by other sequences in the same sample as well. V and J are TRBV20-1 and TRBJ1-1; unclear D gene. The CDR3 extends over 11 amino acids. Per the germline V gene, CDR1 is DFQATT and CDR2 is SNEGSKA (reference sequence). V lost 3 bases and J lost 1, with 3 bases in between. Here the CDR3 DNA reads TGCAGTGCTAGGGCGAACACTGAAGCTTTCTTT. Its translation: CSARANTEAFF.

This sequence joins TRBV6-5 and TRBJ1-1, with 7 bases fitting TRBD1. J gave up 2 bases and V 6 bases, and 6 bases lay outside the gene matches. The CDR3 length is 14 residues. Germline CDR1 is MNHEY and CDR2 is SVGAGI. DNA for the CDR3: TGTGCCAGCAGCCGTGGACAGGTTAACACTGAAGCTTTCTTT. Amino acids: CASSRGQVNTEAFF.